This passage covers 27 T cell receptor beta chains from one sample sequenced in a study of control samples from healthy donors and cancer patients. Method: immunoSEQ multiplex PCR; TCRdb's copy keeps in-frame clones and lacks some. The sample lists about 180,000 clones; about 90% were seen once. The material sequenced was blood. The receptors come from a middle-aged woman in good health.

With regard to this clone: Other nucleotide sequences from this sample produce the same CDR3. This chain uses TRBV12-3 or TRBV12-4 with TRBJ2-7; D is undetermined. This CDR3 has 11 amino acids. V lost 3 bases and J lost 3, with 3 bases in between. CDR3 bases: TGTGCCAGCAGTTTGGGCTACGAGCAGTACTTC. Translated, it gives CASSLGYEQYF.

The chain employs TRBV14 and TRBJ2-5, with 9 bases that match TRBD2. The germline gives CDR1 SGHDN, CDR2 FVKESK. The V gene end was trimmed by 4 bases and the J gene end by 2 bases; junction bases not matched to a gene: 8. The CDR3 is made up of 16 amino acids. CDR3: CASSPGGLAGQETQYF. In nucleotides, the CDR3 is TGTGCCAGCAGCCCCGGTGGGCTAGCGGGGCAAGAGACCCAGTACTTC.

The V and J genes are TRBV2 and TRBJ2-7, with 8 bases fitting TRBD1. This CDR3 contains 12 residues. Germline CDR1 and CDR2: SNHLY and FYNNEI. J gave up 5 bases and V 11 bases, and 8 bases lay outside the gene matches. The CDR3 bases are TGTGCCGTTCAGGGGGCGCTCAACGAGCAGTACTTC. It specifies CAVQGALNEQYF.

The chain links TRBV4-1 to TRBJ1-2, with 8 bases identical to TRBD1. Germline V gene sequence: CDR1 MGHRA, CDR2 YSYEKL. With 4 bases clipped from V and 4 bases from J, the junction kept 14 bases outside the gene matches. The CDR3 extends over 17 amino acids. The CDR3 protein is CASSPGPAGQVLYGYTF. CDR3 bases: TGCGCCAGCAGCCCCGGACCCGCGGGACAGGTACTCTATGGCTACACCTTC.

The rearrangement joins TRBV3-1 (or the pseudogene TRBV3-2) to TRBJ2-1; 7 bases are a match to TRBD1. CDR1 LGHDT and CDR2 YNNKEL come from the germline V gene (reference sequence). V gave up 4 bases and J gave up 8 bases; unmatched junction bases: 2. This CDR3 contains 12 residues. The CDR3 coding sequence is TGTGCCAGCAGCCTTCAGGGGGATGAGCAGTTCTTC. Residues: CASSLQGDEQFF.

This sequence joins TRBV18 and TRBJ1-2, with 7 bases lining up with TRBD1. The V gene's germline CDR1 is KGHSH and CDR2 LQKENI. J lost 2 bases, V lost 0 bases, and 6 bases had no gene match. The CDR3 is made up of 16 amino acids. CDR3 region: CASSPPSGTENYGYTF. The CDR3 coding sequence is TGTGCCAGCTCACCACCGAGCGGGACAGAGAACTATGGCTACACCTTC. Filled out from reference TRBV18 and TRBJ1-2, the complete variable domain reads NAGVMQNPRHLVRRRGQEARLRCSPMKGHSHVYWYRQLPEEGLKFMVYLQKENIIDESGMPKERFSAEFPKEGPSILRIQQVVRGDSAAYFCASSPPSGTENYGYTFGSGTRLTVV.

J is TRBJ2-7 and V is TRBV4-1; the D is unclear. The germline V and J ends were trimmed by 0 bases and 2 bases, with 8 bases remaining between them. Germline V gives CDR1 MGHRA, CDR2 YSYEKL. This CDR3 contains 14 residues. CDR3 loop: CASSQDSGPYEQYF. In DNA, the CDR3 is TGCGCCAGCAGCCAAGATTCTGGGCCCTACGAGCAGTACTTC.

This clone was recorded only once. This chain's CDR3 is CATQPGTGKSTDTQYF. Here the CDR3 DNA reads TGTGCCACTCAACCCGGGACAGGAAAAAGCACAGATACGCAGTATTTT. The chain couples TRBV15 to TRBJ2-3; 8 bases are a match to TRBD1. In germline, CDR1 is LNHNV, CDR2 YYDKDF (reference sequence). J gave up 0 bases and V 9 bases, and 11 bases lay outside the gene matches. The CDR3 is 16 residues long.

The chain joins TRBV14 to TRBJ2-2; D not certain. V was clipped by 1 base and J by 0 bases, with 12 bases between them. Looked up from germline, CDR1 is SGHDN and CDR2 is FVKESK. This CDR3 comprises 17 residues. CDR3 nucleotide sequence: TGTGCCAGCAGCCAAGTCGCCAGTGGCGCGAACACCGGGGAGCTGTTTTTT. This translates into CASSQVASGANTGELFF.

This sequence joins TRBV7-9 and TRBJ2-1; 11 bases agree with TRBD2. The CDR3 is made up of 15 amino acids. Germline V gives CDR1 SEHNR, CDR2 FQNEAQ (reference sequence). V lost 6 bases, J lost 7 bases, and 8 bases stayed unmatched. The CDR3 DNA sequence: TGTGCCAGCAGTTTTCTAGCGGGGGGCCGAAATGAGCAGTTCTTC. Residues: CASSFLAGGRNEQFF.

This sequence joins TRBV14 and TRBJ2-1; tentatively, D is TRBD1 (5 bases). Per the germline V gene, CDR1 is SGHDN and CDR2 is FVKESK. Deletions cut 4 bases from V and 8 bases from J, with 24 bases between. The CDR3 extends over 17 amino acids. DNA for the CDR3: TGTGCCAGCAGCCCAATAAGTTGGGCGTCGGCAGGGCATGAGCAGTTCTTC. This codes for CASSPISWASAGHEQFF.

The V call is TRBV18, the J call TRBJ2-3; unclear D gene. The germline gives CDR1 KGHSH, CDR2 LQKENI. This CDR3 is 13 amino acids long. V lost 3 bases to trimming and J lost 2 bases, with 6 bases between them. CDR3 nucleotides: TGTGCCAGCTCACCCCCTAACACAGATACGCAGTATTTT. The encoded protein is CASSPPNTDTQYF. The full variable domain, in which reference TRBV18 and TRBJ2-3 provide the parts outside the CDR3, is NAGVMQNPRHLVRRRGQEARLRCSPMKGHSHVYWYRQLPEEGLKFMVYLQKENIIDESGMPKERFSAEFPKEGPSILRIQQVVRGDSAAYFCASSPPNTDTQYFGPGTRLTVL.

This clone was found once. The rearrangement links TRBV5-1 to TRBJ2-3, with D possibly matching TRBD2 (5 bases). CDR3 length: 15 amino acids. Trimming left V 4 bases short and J 0 bases short, with 12 bases between. Germline assignment: CDR1 SGHRS and CDR2 YFSETQ. The CDR3 bases are TGCGCCAGCAGCAAGGAGGATCCTAGCACAGATACGCAGTATTTT. It encodes CASSKEDPSTDTQYF.

For the CDR3, the DNA is TGTGCCAGCAGCCCCCTGGGACAGATCTCCTACAATGAGCAGTTCTTC. Translating it yields CASSPLGQISYNEQFF. The chain links TRBV7-9 to TRBJ2-1; 7 bases agree with TRBD1. Germline loops: CDR1 SEHNR, CDR2 FQNEAQ (reference sequence). With V trimmed by 5 bases and J by 0 bases, 7 bases remained unmatched. This CDR3 is built from 16 residues.

The genes are TRBV7-8 and TRBJ1-2; D is perhaps TRBD1 (6 bases). V was clipped by 1 base and J by 4 bases, with 7 bases between them. This CDR3 is built from 13 residues. Germline loops: CDR1 SGHVS, CDR2 FQNEAQ. The CDR3 DNA is TGTGCCAGCAGCTTAGTGGACAGCTATGGCTACACCTTC. Its protein product is CASSLVDSYGYTF.

The V call is TRBV7-2, the J call TRBJ2-7; weak D call: TRBD1 (6 bases). V was clipped by 4 bases and J by 5 bases, with 15 bases between them. CDR1 and CDR2 from the germline V gene are SGHTA and FQGNSA. This CDR3 contains 14 residues. The CDR3 protein is CASSSRTGIDEQYF. In DNA form, the CDR3 reads TGTGCCAGCAGCTCGAGAACAGGGATCGACGAGCAGTACTTC. Full variable domain (rest looked up from reference TRBV7-2 and TRBJ2-7): GAGVSQSPSNKVTEKGKDVELRCDPISGHTALYWYRQSLGQGLEFLIYFQGNSAPDKSGLPSDRFSAERTGGSVSTLTIQRTQQEDSAVYLCASSSRTGIDEQYFGPGTRLTVT.

The chain joins TRBV6-2 or TRBV6-3 to TRBJ2-7; perhaps TRBD1 as D (5 bases). The V end was cut by 5 bases, the J end by 3 bases, with 17 bases between. Germline loops: CDR1 MNHEY, CDR2 SVGEGT. The CDR3 length is 15 residues. CDR3 bases: TGTGCCAGCAGTCCCCTGCCAGGGCTTAACTACGAGCAGTACTTC. This encodes CASSPLPGLNYEQYF.

The gene calls are TRBV10-1 and TRBJ2-2; D is unclear. The length of the CDR3 is 13 residues. Per the germline V gene, CDR1 is WNHNN and CDR2 is SYGVQD (reference sequence). Trimming removed 6 bases from V and 8 bases from J, with 13 bases in between. CDR3 in amino acids: CASSQSTDGELFF. CDR3 nucleotide sequence: TGCGCCAGCAGCCAAAGCACTGATGGGGAGCTGTTTTTT.

This sequence joins TRBV7-9 and TRBJ2-3; D unclear. The CDR3 is 15 residues long. Trimming left V 1 base short and J 4 bases short, with 12 bases between. Germline CDR1 is SEHNR and CDR2 is FQNEAQ (reference sequence). This CDR3 is CASSLVLPISDTQYF. In DNA, the CDR3 is TGTGCCAGCAGCTTAGTGCTTCCTATCTCAGATACGCAGTATTTT.

The chain employs TRBV2 and TRBJ1-1; D call uncertain. The CDR3 is 12 amino acids. V gave up 6 bases and J gave up 5 bases, with 10 bases separating them. Per the germline V gene, CDR1 is SNHLY and CDR2 is FYNNEI. In DNA form, the CDR3 reads TGTGCCAGCAGGAGTGGGAGGACTGAAGCTTTCTTT. The encoded protein is CASRSGRTEAFF.

The chain has TRBV14 and TRBJ2-2, with D unclear. The V gene lost 1 base and the J gene lost 3 bases, with 9 bases spanning the gap. The germline CDR1 and CDR2 sequences are SGHDN and FVKESK. There are 15 residues in the CDR3. CDR3 amino acids: CASSQAIGYTGELFF. The CDR3 nucleotides read TGTGCCAGCAGCCAAGCTATCGGATACACCGGGGAGCTGTTTTTT.

The V call is TRBV14, the J call TRBJ2-2, with 8 bases identical to TRBD1. The ends lost 5 bases at V and 7 bases at J; junction bases unmatched: 12. Germline V CDR1 and CDR2: SGHDN, FVKESK. The CDR3 sequence is 16 residues long. This CDR3 is CASSAHRTGFSGELFF. The CDR3 DNA reads as TGTGCCAGCAGCGCCCACCGGACAGGGTTCAGCGGGGAGCTGTTTTTT.

J is TRBJ2-1 and V is TRBV18; perhaps TRBD1 as D (5 bases). This CDR3 is built from 15 residues. V lost 4 bases, J lost 4 bases, and 14 bases lay in between. CDR1 and CDR2 from the germline V gene are KGHSH and LQKENI. The CDR3 reads CASSHPTEKYNEQFF. The DNA for the CDR3 is TGTGCCAGCTCACACCCGACAGAGAAATACAATGAGCAGTTCTTC.

The chain links TRBV7-2 to TRBJ1-5; 7 positions match TRBD1. The CDR3 length is 14 residues. Germline V CDR1 and CDR2: SGHTA, FQGNSA. The junction had 3 bases not matched to a gene; V was cut back by 3 bases and J by 4 bases. CDR3 protein: CASSLTGMNQPQHF. The CDR3 DNA reads as TGTGCCAGCAGCTTGACAGGGATGAATCAGCCCCAGCATTTT.

The chain carries TRBV11-1 and TRBJ1-1; no clear D gene. Germline CDR1 reads SGHAT; CDR2 reads FQDESV (reference sequence). V shed 2 bases and J shed 7 bases, with 14 bases lying between them. There are 14 residues in the CDR3. CDR3 loop: CASSLPGGGSEAFF. CDR3 sequence (DNA): TGTGCCAGCAGCTTACCGGGTGGTGGGAGTGAAGCTTTCTTT.

The chain carries TRBV3-1 (or the pseudogene TRBV3-2) and TRBJ1-5; D may be TRBD1 (5 bases). Germline-derived CDR1 and CDR2 are LGHDT and YNNKEL (reference sequence). V lost 1 base to trimming and J lost 9 bases, with 10 bases between them. CDR3 length: 13 residues. The CDR3 DNA sequence: TGTGCCAGCAGCCAAGGGGGCGAGGGGCCCCAGCATTTT. Translating gives CASSQGGEGPQHF.

This clone was seen once. The chain uses TRBV7-8 and TRBJ2-2, with TRBD1 matching 12 bases. CDR3 length: 15 amino acids. V was pared by 6 bases and J by 5 bases, with 4 bases of the junction left unmatched. Germline CDR1 and CDR2: SGHVS and FQNEAQ. The CDR3 reads CASSGTGGGTGELFF. The CDR3 coding sequence is TGTGCCAGCAGTGGGACAGGGGGCGGAACCGGGGAGCTGTTTTTT.